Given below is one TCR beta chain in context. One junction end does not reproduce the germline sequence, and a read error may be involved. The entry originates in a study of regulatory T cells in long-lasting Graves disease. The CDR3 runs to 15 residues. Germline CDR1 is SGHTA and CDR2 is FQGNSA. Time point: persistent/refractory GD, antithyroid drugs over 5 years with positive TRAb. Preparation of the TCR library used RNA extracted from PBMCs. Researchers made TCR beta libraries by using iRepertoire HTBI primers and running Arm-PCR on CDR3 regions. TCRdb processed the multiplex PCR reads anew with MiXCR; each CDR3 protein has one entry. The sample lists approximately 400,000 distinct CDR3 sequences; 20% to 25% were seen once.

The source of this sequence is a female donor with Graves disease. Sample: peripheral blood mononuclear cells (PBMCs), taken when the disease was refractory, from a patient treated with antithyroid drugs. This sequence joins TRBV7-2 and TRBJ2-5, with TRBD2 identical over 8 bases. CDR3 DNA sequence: TGTGCCAGCAGCTTGGGCGGGGGGTACCAAGAGGCCCAGTACTTC. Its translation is CASSLGGGYQEAQYF.